The present T cell receptor (beta chain) was sequenced within a study of glioma-infiltrating T cells after dendritic cell vaccination. Study overall: The vaccine used monocyte-derived dendritic cells pulsed overnight with autologous tumor lysate. Study findings and constraints: Higher TCR clonality did not directly relate to longer survival.

V was pared by 7 bases and J by 6 bases, with 11 bases of the junction left unmatched. From germline, CDR1 is SGHTA and CDR2 FQGNSA. The CDR3 length is 14 residues. Selection required adequate fresh-frozen tumor tissue plus more than two years' survival data. None of the glioblastoma patients had an isocitrate dehydrogenase mutation. Clones were sequenced by immunoSEQ multiplex PCR, and TCRdb holds only the in-frame ones, with some missing. This table has approximately 64,000 clones, 75% to 90% appearing once. This clone was counted a few times. Its antigen is as yet unknown. The sequence derives from a human donor with glioblastoma. The sequencing here drew on blood, taken before dendritic cell vaccination. This chain links TRBV7-2 with TRBJ1-2, with 7 bases fitting TRBD1. In DNA form, the CDR3 reads TGTGCCAGCATCGACAGGGAGAAAGGCGATGGCTACACCTTC. It yields the protein CASIDREKGDGYTF.